The rows below give T cell receptor beta chains drawn from one sample of a study of control samples from healthy donors and cancer patients. TCRdb's table, derived via immunoSEQ multiplex PCR, lists solely in-frame clones and lacks some. The repertoire holds about 69,000 clones, with approximately 80% as singletons. Specimen: PBMCs. The receptors shown here come from a woman in her forties or fifties with lung cancer. Both conserved end residues are part of each CDR3. Each record gives: D gene, V gene, J gene, clone size, CDR3 DNA, CDR3 protein. The D gene is left open where the match is weak. Clone size, where shown, is once, few, many, or a class for clones that have expanded.

NA,TRBV21-1,TRBJ1-2,NA,TGTGCCAGCAGCAAAGGGGGCAGTAACTATGGCTACACCTTC,CASSKGGSNYGYTF
NA,TRBV4-2,TRBJ1-1,NA,TGTGCCAGCAGCCCCCTTTCGGGGGCTTCGTACACTGAAGCTTTCTTT,CASSPLSGASYTEAFF
NA,TRBV7-9,TRBJ2-7,few,TGTGCCAGCAGCTTGCCCCCAAGGATCGAGCAGTACTTC,CASSLPPRIEQYF
NA,TRBV9,TRBJ1-5,NA,TGTGCCAGCGCGGGAACGGGGAGCAATCAGCCCCAGCATTTT,CASAGTGSNQPQHF
NA,TRBV9,TRBJ1-1,NA,TGTGCCAGCAGCGTAGAGATAGACCCCGAGCGCACTGAAGCTTTCTTT,CASSVEIDPERTEAFF
NA,TRBV29-1,TRBJ1-1,NA,TGCAGCGTTGTTCCAGGCCGGAACACTGAAGCTTTCTTT,CSVVPGRNTEAFF
TRBD1,TRBV4-3,TRBJ1-2,NA,TGCGCCAGCAGCCAAGATTTCACAGGGGGCAAGGGTGGCTACACCTTC,CASSQDFTGGKGGYTF
NA,TRBV4-1,TRBJ1-4,NA,TGCGCCAGCAGCCAGGGTAGGGAAGATGAAAAACTGTTTTTT,CASSQGREDEKLFF
NA,TRBV14,TRBJ2-7,NA,TGTGCCAGCAGCCGTTCGGAGGCCCCCCCCTACGAGCAGTACTTC,CASSRSEAPPYEQYF
NA,TRBV2,TRBJ1-1,NA,TGTGCCAGCAGTATAAAGGGAGGGGACACTGAAGCTTTCTTT,CASSIKGGDTEAFF
NA,TRBV7-9,TRBJ1-1,NA,TGTGCCAGCAGCTTAGCGACACGGGTCACTGAAGCTTTCTTT,CASSLATRVTEAFF
TRBD1,TRBV2,TRBJ1-2,NA,TGTGCCAGCAGTGTCCAGGGGGGGTCTGGCTACACCTTC,CASSVQGGSGYTF
TRBD1,TRBV11-2,TRBJ2-3,NA,TGTGCCAGCAGATCGGGACAGGGGACCAGCAGGGCAGATACGCAGTATTTT,CASRSGQGTSRADTQYF
NA,TRBV7-3,TRBJ2-3,NA,TGTGCCAGCAGCCCCGGAGGGATTAGCACAGATACGCAGTATTTT,CASSPGGISTDTQYF
TRBD1,TRBV9,TRBJ2-2,NA,TGTGCCAGCAGCCAAGGACAGGGGGCATCCGGGGAGCTGTTTTTT,CASSQGQGASGELFF
NA,TRBV7-8,TRBJ1-5,NA,TGTGCCTCAACGCTTGAAAGGGGGAGCAATCAGCCCCAGCATTTT,CASTLERGSNQPQHF
NA,TRBV7-9,TRBJ1-2,few,TGTGCCAGCAGCTCCGGACAGCGAAACCCCTATGGCTACACCTTC,CASSSGQRNPYGYTF
TRBD1,TRBV27,TRBJ1-5,NA,TGTGCCAGCAGTCCGGGGACAGGGGGCCGTCAGCCCCAGCATTTT,CASSPGTGGRQPQHF
NA,TRBV7-3,TRBJ1-4,NA,TGTGCCAGCAGCTTAAGGTGGGGCGAAAAACTGTTTTTT,CASSLRWGEKLFF
NA,TRBV28,TRBJ2-4,NA,TGTGCCAGCAGTTTGGGGAAAATCGCCAAAAACATTCAGTACTTC,CASSLGKIAKNIQYF
TRBD1,TRBV18,TRBJ1-4,NA,TGTGCCAGCTCACCGACAGGGGAGGGTGAAAAACTGTTTTTT,CASSPTGEGEKLFF
TRBD1,TRBV10-1,TRBJ2-3,NA,TGCGCCAGCAGTGGACAGGGGGCCACAGATACGCAGTATTTT,CASSGQGATDTQYF
TRBD1,TRBV12-5,TRBJ2-1,NA,TGTGCTAGTGGTTCGACAGGGGGTCACTACAATGAGCAGTTCTTC,CASGSTGGHYNEQFF
NA,TRBV23-1,TRBJ1-5,NA,TGCGCCAGTATATCGACAGGAGCGAACCAGCCCCAGCATTTT,CASISTGANQPQHF
TRBD2,TRBV28,TRBJ2-7,NA,TGTGCCAGCATCGAAGGGAGGGAGGGTCGCGAGCAGTACTTC,CASIEGREGREQYF
TRBD1,TRBV4-2,TRBJ2-7,NA,TGTGCCAGCAGCCAAGAGTCCGGACAGGGAACCTACGAGCAGTACTTC,CASSQESGQGTYEQYF
NA,TRBV5-4,TRBJ2-2,NA,TGTGCCAGCAGCTATAACACCGGGGAGCTGTTTTTT,CASSYNTGELFF
NA,TRBV5-4,TRBJ1-1,NA,TGTGCCAGCAGCTTGGAATTAGGGAACACTGAAGCTTTCTTT,CASSLELGNTEAFF
NA,TRBV10-3,TRBJ2-7,few,TGTGCCATCAGTGACGGGTACGAGCAGTACTTC,CAISDGYEQYF
NA,TRBV7-2,TRBJ1-6,once,TGTGCCAGCAGCTTAGCGAGCCCCCTGGGGTCACCCCTCCACTTT,CASSLASPLGSPLHF
NA,TRBV2,TRBJ1-6,NA,TGTGCCAGCAGTAACCTACAGGTTTCCTATAATTCACCCCTCCACTTT,CASSNLQVSYNSPLHF
NA,TRBV7-9,TRBJ1-1,few,TGTGCCAGCAGCCCCCGTGCTGGCACTGAAGCTTTCTTT,CASSPRAGTEAFF
NA,TRBV9,TRBJ2-1,NA,TGTGCCAGCAGCGTAGCTCTTGCGGGAAGCTCCTACAATGAGCAGTTCTTC,CASSVALAGSSYNEQFF